Following are 28 T cell receptor beta chains from one sample sequenced in a study of blood T cell repertoires in COVID-19. The table came from immunoSEQ multiplex PCR; TCRdb's copy has only in-frame clones and leaves some out. Seen here are roughly 250,000 clones, under 90% observed once, and the top ten hold 3.6%. The sequenced sample was PBMCs or T cells enriched from blood (not recorded which). Every receptor here comes from a woman between 40 and 55 years old who had been exposed to COVID-19.

This chain joins TRBV13 and TRBJ2-1; 9 bases are a match to TRBD2. The junction had 14 bases not matched to a gene; V was cut back by 5 bases and J by 6 bases. CDR3 length: 17 residues. Germline V gene lookup returns CDR1 PRHDT and CDR2 FYEKMQ (reference sequence). Here the CDR3 DNA reads TGTGCCAGCAGCCCACCCAAGGTTGGCGGGGGGGCCAATGAGCAGTTCTTC. Translated, it gives CASSPPKVGGGANEQFF.

This clone was observed once. This chain uses TRBV10-3 with TRBJ1-1, with 8 bases matching TRBD1. Germline CDR1 is ENHRY and CDR2 is SYGVKD. The CDR3 is made up of 13 amino acids. The V and J ends lost 6 bases and 7 bases, in that order; junction bases with no gene match: 7. The CDR3 is CAIRAGTGDEAFF. The CDR3 DNA reads TGTGCCATCAGGGCCGGGACAGGCGATGAAGCTTTCTTT.

The chain couples TRBV15 to TRBJ2-2; 8 nucleotides match TRBD1. This CDR3 has 16 residues. Germline V gene sequence: CDR1 LNHNV, CDR2 YYDKDF (reference sequence). V lost 3 bases, J lost 4 bases, and 7 bases stayed unmatched. CDR3 loop: CATSSDRGGFTGELFF. DNA for the CDR3: TGTGCCACCAGCAGCGACAGGGGAGGTTTCACCGGGGAGCTGTTTTTT.

This clone was seen a few times. V usage is TRBV7-8 and J usage is TRBJ1-4, with a possible D match to TRBD1 (5 bases). The V end lost 0 bases, the J end lost 5 bases, and 13 bases lay between the germline ends. This CDR3 region has 16 residues. Germline loops: CDR1 SGHVS, CDR2 FQNEAQ. DNA of the CDR3: TGTGCCAGCAGCTTAGCGAGGACACGCCGAAATGAAAAACTGTTTTTT. Translation gives CASSLARTRRNEKLFF.

The V gene is TRBV5-5, the J gene TRBJ1-2; 11 bases are a match to TRBD1. The CDR3 has 15 residues. Germline V lookup: CDR1 SGHKS, CDR2 YYEKEE (reference sequence). The V gene end was trimmed by 4 bases and the J gene end by 7 bases; junction bases not matched to a gene: 9. This CDR3 reads CASSPGQGARSGYTF. In nucleotides, the CDR3 is TGTGCCAGCAGCCCAGGACAGGGGGCAAGGAGTGGCTACACCTTC.

This clone appeared a few times. The chain combines TRBV7-3 with TRBJ1-2; TRBD1 agrees at 7 bases. Losses at the gene ends were 2 bases for V and 13 bases for J; bases not matched to a gene: 10. The CDR3 has 13 residues. Per germline, CDR1 SGHTA and CDR2 FQGTGA. The CDR3 protein is CASSLYSQGDVTF. The CDR3 DNA reads as TGTGCCAGCAGCTTATATAGCCAGGGGGACGTCACCTTC.

V gene TRBV18 combines with J gene TRBJ2-5; TRBD1 is a possible D gene (5 bases). In germline, CDR1 is KGHSH, CDR2 LQKENI. Trimming removed 5 bases from V and 4 bases from J, with 14 bases in between. CDR3 size: 14 residues. CDR3: CASSDTTVVETQYF. As DNA, the CDR3 is TGTGCCAGCTCAGATACGACAGTTGTAGAGACCCAGTACTTC.

The chain is built from TRBV2 and TRBJ1-1; 7 positions agree with TRBD1. V shed 4 bases, J shed 7 bases, and the junction held 9 bases outside the gene matches. This CDR3 is built from 14 residues. Germline CDR1 is SNHLY and CDR2 is FYNNEI. The CDR3 coding sequence is TGTGCCAGCAGTGCCCCGGACAGGACTGTTGAAGCTTTCTTT. This translates into CASSAPDRTVEAFF.

The V call is TRBV7-6, the J call TRBJ2-3; weak D call: TRBD2 (5 bases). This CDR3 contains 16 residues. Trimming cost V 6 bases and J 2 bases, with 18 bases left between them. CDR1 and CDR2 from the germline V gene are SGHVS and FNYEAQ. CDR3 DNA sequence: TGTGCCAGCAGGGAAACTAGGAGTTCAGACACAGATACGCAGTATTTT. This codes for CASRETRSSDTDTQYF.

A single count supports this clone. The chain is built from TRBV7-2 and TRBJ2-1; weak D call: TRBD2 (6 bases). The germline gives CDR1 SGHTA, CDR2 FQGNSA. The CDR3 sequence is 15 residues long. Trimming cost V 5 bases and J 0 bases, with 11 bases left between them. The CDR3 DNA reads as TGTGCCAGCAGCACGGGACTGAGCTCCTACAATGAGCAGTTCTTC. Its protein is CASSTGLSSYNEQFF. Based on the CDR3 plus reference TRBV7-2 and TRBJ2-1, the full variable domain is GAGVSQSPSNKVTEKGKDVELRCDPISGHTALYWYRQSLGQGLEFLIYFQGNSAPDKSGLPSDRFSAERTGGSVSTLTIQRTQQEDSAVYLCASSTGLSSYNEQFFGPGTRLTVL.

The V gene is TRBV7-9, the J gene TRBJ1-4; no firm D call. CDR1 SEHNR and CDR2 FQNEAQ come from the germline V gene (reference sequence). The CDR3 covers 14 residues. With 5 bases removed from V and 5 bases from J, the gap between germline ends came to 12 bases. CDR3 bases: TGTGCCAGCAGCCCCAGCCGGAGAAATGAAAAACTGTTTTTT. It yields the protein CASSPSRRNEKLFF.

This chain joins TRBV19 and TRBJ1-3; no firm D call. The CDR3 sequence is 14 residues long. In germline, CDR1 is LNHDA, CDR2 SQIVND (reference sequence). The V end was cut by 4 bases, the J end by 2 bases, with 9 bases between. The DNA of the CDR3 is TGTGCCAGTAGTACCCCTCCCCCTGGAAACACCATATATTTT. Translation gives CASSTPPPGNTIYF. The entire variable domain, with the rest obtained from reference TRBV19 and TRBJ1-3, is as follows: DGGITQSPKYLFRKEGQNVTLSCEQNLNHDAMYWYRQDPGQGLRLIYYSQIVNDFQKGDIAEGYSVSREKKESFPLTVTSAQKNPTAFYLCASSTPPPGNTIYFGEGSWLTVV.

The chain is built from TRBV3-1 (or the pseudogene TRBV3-2) and TRBJ2-7, with 7 bases that match TRBD1. V gave up 4 bases and J gave up 3 bases; unmatched junction bases: 6. The CDR3 totals 14 residues. Germline V gene sequence: CDR1 LGHDT, CDR2 YNNKEL (reference sequence). CDR3 loop: CASSRGTVVYEQYF. CDR3 sequence (DNA): TGTGCCAGCAGCCGAGGGACAGTCGTCTACGAGCAGTACTTC.

The CDR3 loop reads CASSDPNQPQHF. The CDR3 DNA is TGTGCCAGCAGTGACCCTAATCAGCCCCAGCATTTT. The chain is built from TRBV6-1 and TRBJ1-5; D not resolved. Trimming removed 3 bases at V and 4 bases at J, with 4 bases between. CDR1 is MNHNS and CDR2 is SASEGT in the germline V gene. The CDR3 totals 12 residues.

This sequence joins TRBV4-1 and TRBJ1-1, with D perhaps TRBD1 (5 bases). The CDR3 covers 16 residues. CDR1 MGHRA and CDR2 YSYEKL come from the germline V gene. V shed 1 base and J shed 4 bases, with 16 bases lying between them. The CDR3 region has the DNA TGCGCCAGCAGCCAAGGGGCAGGGATAACGGGCACTGAAGCTTTCTTT. It codes for CASSQGAGITGTEAFF.

The chain carries TRBV6-5 and TRBJ1-2, with D possibly being TRBD1 (5 bases). Germline V lookup: CDR1 MNHEY, CDR2 SVGAGI. The CDR3 extends over 14 amino acids. Trimming took off 10 bases at V and 3 bases at J, with 18 bases between the two ends. The chain's CDR3 is CATRDGGGDYGYTF. Here the CDR3 DNA reads TGTGCCACCAGGGACGGGGGTGGCGACTATGGCTACACCTTC.

The chain has TRBV7-9 and TRBJ1-5; 9 nucleotides align to TRBD1. Germline V gene data show CDR1 as SEHNR and CDR2 as FQNEAQ (reference sequence). V lost 4 bases and J lost 6; bases outside the gene matches: 4. The CDR3 runs to 14 residues. The CDR3 is CASSSGQGGQPQHF. For the CDR3, the DNA is TGTGCCAGCAGCTCGGGACAGGGAGGTCAGCCCCAGCATTTT. Full variable domain (outside the CDR3, taken from reference TRBV7-9 and TRBJ1-5): DTGVSQNPRHKITKRGQNVTFRCDPISEHNRLYWYRQTLGQGPEFLTYFQNEAQLEKSRLLSDRFSAERPKGSFSTLEIQRTEQGDSAMYLCASSSGQGGQPQHFGDGTRLSIL.

The V and J genes are TRBV4-2 and TRBJ2-7; TRBD1 is a possible D gene (6 bases). In germline, CDR1 is LGHNA, CDR2 YNFKEQ. The length of the CDR3 is 15 residues. Between the trimmed V and J ends, which lost 4 bases and 1 base, there was a span of 14 bases. The CDR3 spells CASSRSAGESYEQYF. The DNA for the CDR3 is TGTGCCAGCAGCCGCTCGGCAGGGGAATCCTACGAGCAGTACTTC.

The table lists this clone with a few counts. The rearrangement joins TRBV13 to TRBJ1-1; D is perhaps TRBD1 (6 bases). The germline CDR1 and CDR2 sequences are PRHDT and FYEKMQ (reference sequence). The CDR3 loop spans 13 amino acids. The V end was cut by 4 bases, the J end by 5 bases, with 11 bases between. CDR3 sequence: CASSWGRGTEAFF. The CDR3 DNA reads as TGTGCCAGCAGCTGGGGGCGGGGGACTGAAGCTTTCTTT. Complete variable domain (other parts from reference TRBV13 and TRBJ1-1): AAGVIQSPRHLIKEKRETATLKCYPIPRHDTVYWYQQGPGQDPQFLISFYEKMQSDKGSIPDRFSAQQFSDYHSELNMSSLELGDSALYFCASSWGRGTEAFFGQGTRLTVV.

The chain has TRBV7-2 and TRBJ2-1; 7 bases agree with TRBD1. V lost 3 bases, J lost 9 bases, and 8 bases stayed unmatched. The CDR3 runs 14 residues. Germline V gives CDR1 SGHTA, CDR2 FQGNSA. Here the CDR3 reads CASSLTTGITEQFF. Here the CDR3 DNA reads TGTGCCAGCAGCTTGACGACAGGGATAACTGAGCAGTTCTTC.

The chain combines TRBV28 with TRBJ2-3; 7 positions match TRBD1. CDR3 length equals 15 residues. Germline V CDR1 and CDR2: MDHEN, SYDVKM. V was pared by 3 bases and J by 1 base, with 4 bases of the junction left unmatched. The CDR3 coding sequence is TGTGCCAGCAGTTTTACAGGGGCGGGCACAGATACGCAGTATTTT. This gives the protein CASSFTGAGTDTQYF.

The rearrangement links TRBV6-2 or TRBV6-3 to TRBJ2-1; 8 bases match TRBD2. With V trimmed by 4 bases and J by 0 bases, 2 bases remained unmatched. The length of the CDR3 is 15 residues. Germline assignment: CDR1 MNHEY and CDR2 SVGEGT. CDR3 DNA sequence: TGTGCCAGCAGTTCCGGGGGGGGCTCCTACAATGAGCAGTTCTTC. Its protein product is CASSSGGGSYNEQFF.

The V and J genes are TRBV7-8 and TRBJ1-6, with 7 bases matching TRBD1. The CDR3 extends over 15 amino acids. The J segment lost 6 bases and the V segment lost 4 bases, leaving 6 bases of the junction unmatched. CDR1 SGHVS and CDR2 FQNEAQ come from the germline V gene. The CDR3, as DNA: TGTGCCAGCAGCTGGACAGGCGTCCTTAATTCACCCCTCCACTTT. This translates into CASSWTGVLNSPLHF.

The chain links TRBV18 to TRBJ2-1, with D possibly TRBD2 on 5 matching bases. The V and J ends lost 2 bases and 8 bases respectively, with 10 bases between them. Germline-derived CDR1 and CDR2 are KGHSH and LQKENI. CDR3 length: 13 residues. The CDR3 is CASSPAGRHEQFF. The CDR3, as DNA: TGTGCCAGCTCACCAGCGGGCCGCCATGAGCAGTTCTTC.

The chain employs TRBV7-3 and TRBJ2-7; the D gene is possibly TRBD1 (5 bases). The germline V gene encodes CDR1 SGHTA and CDR2 FQGTGA. CDR3 size: 16 residues. V was cut by 5 bases and J by 6 bases, with 23 bases left in between. The CDR3 loop reads CASSAQGPTLEGEQYF. Written as DNA, the CDR3 is TGTGCCAGCAGCGCCCAGGGTCCGACCCTTGAAGGCGAGCAGTACTTC. Filled out from reference TRBV7-3 and TRBJ2-7, the complete variable domain reads GAGVSQTPSNKVTEKGKYVELRCDPISGHTALYWYRQSLGQGPEFLIYFQGTGAADDSGLPNDRFFAVRPEGSVSTLKIQRTERGDSAVYLCASSAQGPTLEGEQYFGPGTRLTVT.

The chain uses TRBV27 and TRBJ2-4; perhaps TRBD1 as D (5 bases). The CDR3 has 12 amino acids. V was cut by 4 bases and J by 8 bases, with 9 bases left in between. The germline V gene has CDR1 MNHEY and CDR2 SMNVEV (reference sequence). CDR3 nucleotide sequence: TGTGCCAGCAGTTCCTTAGGGGACATTCAGTACTTC. It translates to CASSSLGDIQYF.

V usage is TRBV3-1 (or the pseudogene TRBV3-2) and J usage is TRBJ2-7; 8 bases agree with TRBD1. This CDR3 contains 12 residues. V shed 6 bases and J 4 bases; nucleotides not matched to a gene: 2. The germline gives CDR1 LGHDT, CDR2 YNNKEL (reference sequence). DNA of the CDR3: TGTGCCAGCAGAGACAGGGGTTACGAGCAGTACTTC. It is translated as CASRDRGYEQYF.

The chain employs TRBV11-2 and TRBJ2-1, with TRBD2 matching 10 bases. The CDR3 covers 16 residues. The V gene's germline CDR1 is SGHAT and CDR2 FQNNGV. V was pared by 5 bases and J by 0 bases, with 4 bases of the junction left unmatched. The CDR3 DNA follows: TGTGCCAGCAGCCTTTCTAGCGGGGGCTCCTACAATGAGCAGTTCTTC. It encodes CASSLSSGGSYNEQFF.